The clone carrying this TCR beta chain has more than one count but fewer than ten. This sample is drawn from a study of tumor-infiltrating lymphocytes in oesophageal squamous cell carcinoma. In TCRdb, the PCR reads were re-called with MiXCR into one record per CDR3 protein. The sample consists of about 18,000 distinct CDR3 sequences, 42% of them appearing once. The CDR3 covers 18 residues. Germline CDR1 SGHNT, CDR2 YYREEE (reference sequence). This chain uses TRBV5-4 with TRBJ2-1, with TRBD2 matching over 16 bases. The closer fit of TRBJ2-7 to the DNA end suggests the J call may be wrong. The sequence was collected from a female donor with esophageal squamous cell carcinoma. Specimen: normal esophageal tissue next to the tumor. This chain's CDR3 is CASSSGLAGGRSYNEQYF. As DNA, the CDR3 is TGTGCCAGCAGCTCGGGACTAGCGGGGGGGCGATCCTACAATGAGCAGTACTTC.